These T cell receptor beta chains were read from a single sample in a study of T-cell reconstitution after alpha-beta-depleted transplantation in children. Each CDR3 protein gets one entry after TCRdb re-called the PCR reads with MiXCR. The sample shows around 300,000 distinct CDR3 sequences, around 25% of them seen only once. The input for sequencing was PBMCs, mostly from graft donor cells, taken 180 days after TCRalphabeta/CD19-depleted stem cell transplant. These receptors originate from a male patient under 18 who had a stem cell transplant for acute lymphoblastic leukemia, so the T cells may come from the graft donor. Each CDR3 is given with its conserved first and last residue. The order of the fields is J gene, V gene, CDR3 protein.

>TRBJ2-1|TRBV15
CATSRWGTLSYNEQFF
>TRBJ1-1|TRBV7-9
CASSDSGAMNTEAFF
>TRBJ2-1|TRBV20-1
CSARSWTSGAYNEQFF
>TRBJ2-7|TRBV29-1
CSVERVSTGQYEQYF
>TRBJ2-5|TRBV20-1
CSAREVSLQETQYF
>TRBJ1-5|TRBV6-1
CASSEGSWQPQHF
>TRBJ2-1|TRBV27
CASSLMGQGAYEQFF
>TRBJ1-1|TRBV7-6
CASSRTVRSEAFF
>TRBJ2-7|TRBV19
CASSMAAYYDEQYF
>TRBJ1-5|TRBV6-5
CASSLRSAAQPQHF
>TRBJ2-7|TRBV10-3
CAISGSDGGSEQYF
>TRBJ2-5|TRBV21-1
CASSKSVAGRQRQTQYF
>TRBJ2-7|TRBV6-1
CASSPGETRYYEQYF
>TRBJ2-1|TRBV20-1
CSAIPGGPNNEQFF
>TRBJ1-2|TRBV29-1
CSVEDGTSLYGYTF
>TRBJ2-1|TRBV29-1
CSVGPAGAYNEQFF
>TRBJ1-2|TRBV12-3/TRBV12-4
CASTKGDTYGYTF
>TRBJ2-2|TRBV14
CASSQVTGRTGELFF
>TRBJ2-1|TRBV15
CATSAQIFGTSNNNEQFF
>TRBJ2-3|TRBV5-1
CASSLVSGQATDTQYF
>TRBJ2-2|TRBV12-3/TRBV12-4
CASSFAGGMRVDGGELFF
>TRBJ2-5|TRBV15
CATSREWDMGNQETQYF
>TRBJ1-3|TRBV29-1
CSVARQGTGNTIYF
>TRBJ2-7|TRBV6-5
CASSSVAGTFYEQYF
>TRBJ2-3|TRBV6-5
CASRLLAGTDTQYF
>TRBJ2-3|TRBV20-1
CSANRLRTDTQYF
>TRBJ2-1|TRBV15
CATSSRLDHNEQFF
>TRBJ2-5|TRBV4-2
CASSQDGPRETQYF
>TRBJ2-4|TRBV5-1
CASSLAETGIQYF
>TRBJ2-1|TRBV2
CASSEEGLAGNEQFF
>TRBJ2-3|TRBV7-3
CASSLRDPPDTQYF
>TRBJ1-2|TRBV4-1
CASSRGTGALYGYTF
>TRBJ1-2|TRBV5-1
CASSLWTAPNYGYTF
>TRBJ2-3|TRBV10-3
CAIMSSTDTQYF
>TRBJ1-1|TRBV7-9
CASSLGLGIKNTEAFF
>TRBJ1-2|TRBV18
CASSPTTGNYGYTF
>TRBJ2-3|TRBV5-1
CASSLEDTDTQYF
>TRBJ1-1|TRBV12-3/TRBV12-4
CASSEDRTVGLNTEAFF
>TRBJ2-2|TRBV3-1
CASSQAGGRTGELFF
>TRBJ2-1|TRBV11-1
CASSLSVGGRVLLYNEQFF
>TRBJ2-1|TRBV29-1
CSVDKGLGEQFF
>TRBJ2-1|TRBV12-3/TRBV12-4
CASIYGTDHYNEQFF
>TRBJ1-5|TRBV20-1
CSARGTGGNQPQHF
>TRBJ1-6|TRBV15
CATSREGSSPIHF
>TRBJ2-7|TRBV4-2
CASSPAPSGLSSYEQYF
>TRBJ1-3|TRBV27
CASSSGQGGGNTIYF
>TRBJ2-7|TRBV28
CASSFPSGSSYEQYF
>TRBJ2-5|TRBV20-1
CSASRDSRVVTQYF
>TRBJ2-7|TRBV27
CASGYGITYEQYF